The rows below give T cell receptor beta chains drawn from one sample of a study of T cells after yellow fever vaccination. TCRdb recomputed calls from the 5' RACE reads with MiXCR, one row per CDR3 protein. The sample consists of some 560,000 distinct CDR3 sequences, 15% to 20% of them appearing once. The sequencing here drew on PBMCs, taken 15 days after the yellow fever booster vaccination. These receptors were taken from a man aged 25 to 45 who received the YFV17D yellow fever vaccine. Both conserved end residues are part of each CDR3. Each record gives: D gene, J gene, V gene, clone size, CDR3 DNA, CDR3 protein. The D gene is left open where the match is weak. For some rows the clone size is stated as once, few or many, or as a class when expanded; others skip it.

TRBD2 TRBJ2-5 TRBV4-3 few TGCGCCAGCAGCCAAGATTGGGGGGGGGAGACCCAGTACTTC CASSQDWGGETQYF
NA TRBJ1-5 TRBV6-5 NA TGTGCCAGCAGTTATATGCCCGGCACGTCCAATCAGCCCCAGCATTTT CASSYMPGTSNQPQHF
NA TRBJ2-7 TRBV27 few TGTGCCAGCATCGGTGGGGAGTCCTACGAGCAGTACTTC CASIGGESYEQYF
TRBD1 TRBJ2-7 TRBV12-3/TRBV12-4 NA TGTGCCAGCAGTTTGTCAGGACAGGAGACCTACGAGCAGTACTTC CASSLSGQETYEQYF
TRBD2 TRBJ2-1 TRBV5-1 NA TGCGCCAGCAGCTTGGACCCTAGCGGGAGCAATGAGCAGTTCTTC CASSLDPSGSNEQFF
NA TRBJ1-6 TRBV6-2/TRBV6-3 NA TGTGCCAGCAGCCTGGGGGGTTGGCATTCACCCCTCCACTTT CASSLGGWHSPLHF
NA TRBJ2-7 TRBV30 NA TGTGCCTGGAGTGTAGGAGCGGGCGAGCAGTACTTC CAWSVGAGEQYF
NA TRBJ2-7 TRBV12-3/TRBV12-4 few TGTGCCAGCAGTTTACCCCAGGGTAATAACGAGCAGTACTTC CASSLPQGNNEQYF
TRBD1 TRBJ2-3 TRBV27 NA TGTGCCAGCAGACTTGGGACAGGGTTCGTTAGTGGCAAAGATACGCAGTATTTT CASRLGTGFVSGKDTQYF
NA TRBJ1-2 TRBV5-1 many TGCGCCAGCAGGCTGAATGAGGGCTATGGCTACACCTTC CASRLNEGYGYTF
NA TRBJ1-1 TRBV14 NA TGTGCCAGCAGCCAAGGGGCGGGAGTAAACACTGAAGCTTTCTTT CASSQGAGVNTEAFF
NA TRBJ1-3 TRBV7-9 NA TGTGCCAGCACAGGGTCCTCTGGAAACACCATATATTTT CASTGSSGNTIYF
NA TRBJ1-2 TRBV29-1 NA TGCAGCGTTGCCCCCCTTCTTAATGATGGCTACACCTTC CSVAPLLNDGYTF
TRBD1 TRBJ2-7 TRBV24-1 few TGTGCCACCAGTGACCCTCGACAGGGTAACTACGAGCAGTACTTC CATSDPRQGNYEQYF
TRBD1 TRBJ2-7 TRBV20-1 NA TGCAGTGCTAGGGATAGGTTCAGGGGGCGCGAGCAGTACTTC CSARDRFRGREQYF
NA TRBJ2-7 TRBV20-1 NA TGCAGTGCCCCGAGGGGGGACGTCCACGAGCAGTACTTC CSAPRGDVHEQYF
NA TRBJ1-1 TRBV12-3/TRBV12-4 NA TGTGCAAGCAGGGAAGGGCCCACTGAAGCTTTATTT CASREGPTEALF
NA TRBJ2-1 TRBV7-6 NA TGTGCCAGCAGCGGGCTGGCGGGGATAACCTACAATGAGCAGTTCTTC CASSGLAGITYNEQFF
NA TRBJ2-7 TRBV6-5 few TGTGCCAGCAGTTCCGGGTATGCTTCCTACGAGCAGTACTTC CASSSGYASYEQYF
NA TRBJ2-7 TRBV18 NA TGTGCCAGCTCACCGAAGGCTAACTACGAGCAGTACTTC CASSPKANYEQYF
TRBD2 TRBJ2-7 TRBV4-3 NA TGCGCCAGCAGCCAAATAGCGGGAGTAACCTCCTACGAGCAGTACTTC CASSQIAGVTSYEQYF
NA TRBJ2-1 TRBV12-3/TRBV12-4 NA TGTGCCAGCACTCAATGGGCGGGTAATGAGCAGTTCTTC CASTQWAGNEQFF
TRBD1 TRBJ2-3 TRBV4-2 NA TGTGCCAGCAGCCAGGGACGACAGGGTCCTACGCAGTATTTT CASSQGRQGPTQYF
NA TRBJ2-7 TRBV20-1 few TGCAGTGCTCCTGGTAGGGGGTTATACGAGCAGTACTTC CSAPGRGLYEQYF
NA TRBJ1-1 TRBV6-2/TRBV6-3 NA TGTGCCAGCTCGGTCGAGTCGGGGGCGGCTACTGAAGCTTTCTTT CASSVESGAATEAFF
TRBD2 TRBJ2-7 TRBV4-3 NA TGCGCCAGCAGCCCCCTCGGGGTAGCGGGATTGTACGAGCAGTACTTC CASSPLGVAGLYEQYF
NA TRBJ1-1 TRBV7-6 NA TGTGCCAGCAGCAATGATAAAGGTGCGAACACTGAAGCTTTCTTT CASSNDKGANTEAFF
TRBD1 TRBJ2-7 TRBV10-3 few TGTGCCATCAGTGCAGGGGGTCCTATCTCCTACGAGCAGTACTTC CAISAGGPISYEQYF
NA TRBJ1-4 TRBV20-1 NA TGCAGTGCCAATCAAGTTGAAAAACTGTTTTTT CSANQVEKLFF
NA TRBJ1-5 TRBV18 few TGTGCCAGCTCACCAATAGGGAGGGGCCCTAATCAGCCCCAGCATTTT CASSPIGRGPNQPQHF
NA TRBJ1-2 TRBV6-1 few TGTGCCAGCAGCCCCGCAGGAGGAGGCTACACCTTC CASSPAGGGYTF
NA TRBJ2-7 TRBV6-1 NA TGTGCCAGCAGTGAACTTCGGGGTCGATACTTC CASSELRGRYF
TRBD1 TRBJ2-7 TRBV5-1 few TGCGCCAGTACCACAGGGGAGAGCTCCTACGAGCAGTACTTC CASTTGESSYEQYF
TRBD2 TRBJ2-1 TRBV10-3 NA TGTGCCATCAGTGAGCCCTTGCGGGAGGGCTACAATGAGCAGTTCTTC CAISEPLREGYNEQFF
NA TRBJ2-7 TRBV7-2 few TGTGCCAGCAGCTTCCAGGGGGGATCCGAGCAGTACTTC CASSFQGGSEQYF
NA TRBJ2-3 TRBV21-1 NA TGTGCCGATGGGCAGTCTAGCACAGATACGCAGTATTTT CADGQSSTDTQYF